A single sample gave rise to the 24 T cell receptor beta chains below, sequenced in a study of T cell clones after liver transplantation. Repertoires were generated with immunoSEQ multiplex PCR, while TCRdb's copy carries only in-frame clones and drops some. The data contain 70,000 to 95,000 clones, approximately 87% of them singletons. Source: CD4+ T cells from blood, taken at the 22-month timepoint. Every receptor here comes from a human patient who received a liver transplant. Some T cells may have originated in the graft donor.

V and J are TRBV5-5 and TRBJ1-6; possible D gene TRBD1, 6 bases. The V gene's germline CDR1 is SGHKS and CDR2 YYEKEE (reference sequence). Trimming took 4 bases from V and 9 from J, leaving 17 bases between them. The CDR3 has 15 amino acids. This CDR3 is CASSRLTGNPSPLHF. In nucleotides, the CDR3 is TGTGCCAGCAGCCGTCTCACAGGGAATCCTTCACCCCTCCACTTT.

CDR3 sequence reads: CASSQDMASGGGDYTDTQYF. The CDR3, as DNA: TGTGCCAGCAGCCAAGATATGGCTAGCGGGGGGGGAGACTACACAGATACGCAGTATTTT. This sequence joins TRBV4-2 and TRBJ2-3; 12 bases match TRBD2. The CDR3 spans 20 residues. Per the germline V gene, CDR1 is LGHNA and CDR2 is YNFKEQ. The J segment lost 2 bases and the V segment lost 0 bases, leaving 12 bases of the junction unmatched.

The V and J genes are TRBV6-5 and TRBJ2-5, with D maybe TRBD1 (5 bases). CDR1 is MNHEY and CDR2 is SVGAGI in the germline V gene. The germline V and J ends were trimmed by 3 bases and 4 bases, with 15 bases remaining between them. The CDR3 is 15 amino acids. The CDR3 DNA reads TGTGCCAGCAGTTATTCCAGGGCCCTCGGAGAGACCCAGTACTTC. Its protein product is CASSYSRALGETQYF.

V usage is TRBV29-1 and J usage is TRBJ1-1, with a possible D match to TRBD1 (5 bases). This CDR3 spans 13 amino acids. Trimming removed 3 bases at V and 2 bases at J, with 10 bases between. Germline CDR1 SQVTM, CDR2 ANQGSEA. The CDR3 loop reads CSVDQGLNTEAFF. CDR3 in DNA: TGCAGCGTTGACCAGGGCCTAAACACTGAAGCTTTCTTT. Using reference TRBV29-1 and TRBJ1-1 for the parts outside the CDR3, the full variable domain is SAVISQKPSRDICQRGTSLTIQCQVDSQVTMMFWYRQQPGQSLTLIATANQGSEATYESGFVIDKFPISRPNLTFSTLTVSNMSPEDSSIYLCSVDQGLNTEAFFGQGTRLTVV.

The chain combines TRBV20-1 with TRBJ2-1; the D gene is possibly TRBD2 (6 bases). Germline CDR1 DFQATT, CDR2 SNEGSKA (reference sequence). The length of the CDR3 is 11 residues. V dropped 6 bases and J dropped 10 bases, with 13 bases sitting between them. The CDR3, as DNA: TGCAGTGCGAAAGGGACTCCAGAGCAGTTCTTC. It specifies CSAKGTPEQFF.

This chain uses TRBV27 with TRBJ1-4; D unclear. Germline V CDR1 and CDR2: MNHEY, SMNVEV (reference sequence). The CDR3 length is 16 residues. V was cut by 2 bases and J by 0 bases, with 10 bases left in between. The CDR3 nucleotides are TGTGCCAGCAGTTTACATACCCCTTCAACTAATGAAAAACTGTTTTTT. It translates to CASSLHTPSTNEKLFF.

This CDR3 is CASGLLLAGEMGEQFF. Written as DNA, the CDR3 is TGTGCTAGTGGTTTGTTGTTGGCAGGGGAGATGGGTGAGCAGTTCTTC. The V call is TRBV12-5, the J call TRBJ2-1; TRBD1 might be the D (6 bases). The germline V and J ends were trimmed by 2 bases and 9 bases, with 20 bases remaining between them. Germline CDR1 is LGHNT and CDR2 is FRNRAP. This CDR3 contains 16 residues.

V gene TRBV5-6 combines with J gene TRBJ2-7; 7 bases fit TRBD2. Germline lookup yields CDR1 SGHDT and CDR2 YYEEEE. The CDR3 has 17 residues. Trimming took 0 bases from V and 3 from J; bases not matched to a gene: 12. CDR3 bases: TGTGCCAGCAGCTTGGTGGGCGTCCCTAGCGGACACTACGAGCAGTACTTC. This codes for CASSLVGVPSGHYEQYF.

This chain uses TRBV7-2 with TRBJ1-1, with D uncertain. CDR1 and CDR2 (germline): SGHTA, FQGNSA. V lost 1 base, J lost 10 bases, and 13 bases lay in between. The CDR3 extends over 13 amino acids. In DNA, the CDR3 is TGTGCCAGCAGCTTAGTAGATGGGAAAGGAGCTTTCTTT. This codes for CASSLVDGKGAFF. The variable domain in full, completed from reference TRBV7-2 and TRBJ1-1, reads GAGVSQSPSNKVTEKGKDVELRCDPISGHTALYWYRQSLGQGLEFLIYFQGNSAPDKSGLPSDRFSAERTGGSVSTLTIQRTQQEDSAVYLCASSLVDGKGAFFGQGTRLTVV.

This clone has just one count. The V call is TRBV4-1, the J call TRBJ1-2; 12 bases line up with TRBD1. With V trimmed by 0 bases and J by 8 bases, 7 bases remained unmatched. This CDR3 is built from 16 residues. Germline V gene lookup returns CDR1 MGHRA and CDR2 YSYEKL. CDR3 amino acids: CASSQDQGTGGKGYTF. The CDR3 DNA follows: TGCGCCAGCAGCCAAGATCAGGGGACAGGGGGCAAAGGCTACACCTTC.

This clone was observed once. J is TRBJ1-2 and V is TRBV28, with D perhaps matching TRBD1 (6 bases). In germline, CDR1 is MDHEN, CDR2 SYDVKM. The CDR3 spans 12 residues. The germline V and J ends were trimmed by 6 bases and 8 bases, with 13 bases remaining between them. CDR3 in DNA: TGTGCCAGCAGGGAACAGGGCCGGGGCTACACCTTC. Translation: CASREQGRGYTF.

The chain combines TRBV7-9 with TRBJ1-2; D call uncertain. Trimming took 5 bases from V and 8 from J, leaving 12 bases between them. From germline, CDR1 is SEHNR and CDR2 FQNEAQ (reference sequence). This CDR3 has 12 residues. CDR3 sequence (DNA): TGTGCCAGCAGCCCCTCGGGCCAAGGCTACACCTTC. As protein: CASSPSGQGYTF.

A word on this clone: This sample also contains other DNA sequences that code for the same CDR3. The chain is built from TRBV18 and TRBJ2-7; tentatively, D is TRBD1 (5 bases). V was cut by 2 bases and J by 5 bases, with 10 bases left in between. Germline CDR1 reads KGHSH; CDR2 reads LQKENI. There are 13 residues in the CDR3. CDR3 coding DNA: TGTGCCAGCTCACCAAGGGTAGGGGACGAGCAGTACTTC. It specifies CASSPRVGDEQYF.

V and J are TRBV28 and TRBJ1-2; no reliable D call. The germline V and J ends were trimmed by 5 bases and 2 bases, with 9 bases remaining between them. The germline CDR1 and CDR2 sequences are MDHEN and SYDVKM. The CDR3 is 13 residues long. The CDR3 sequence: CASSVEVNYGYTF. Written as DNA, the CDR3 is TGTGCCAGCAGTGTCGAGGTGAACTATGGCTACACCTTC.

The chain joins TRBV19 to TRBJ1-2; D ambiguous. Per the germline V gene, CDR1 is LNHDA and CDR2 is SQIVND (reference sequence). Trimming took 3 bases from V and 4 from J, leaving 12 bases between them. The CDR3 runs 14 residues. DNA of the CDR3: TGTGCCAGTAGTATCCCTGGCGGCCTCTATGGCTACACCTTC. As protein: CASSIPGGLYGYTF.

This clone was seen a single time. The chain uses TRBV11-3 and TRBJ2-5; D unresolved. The germline CDR1 and CDR2 sequences are SGHNT and YENEEA. V lost 4 bases, J lost 5 bases, and 14 bases lay in between. The CDR3 is 14 amino acids. The DNA of the CDR3 is TGTGCCAGCAGCTCCGGGCCCAATGTCGAGACCCAGTACTTC. Its translation: CASSSGPNVETQYF.

V and J are TRBV5-5 and TRBJ2-7; D is unresolved. The germline gives CDR1 SGHKS, CDR2 YYEKEE (reference sequence). V gave up 2 bases and J gave up 6 bases, with 9 bases separating them. The CDR3 extends over 12 amino acids. CDR3 residues: CASSLPASEQYF. The CDR3 nucleotides read TGTGCCAGCAGCTTACCCGCCTCCGAGCAGTACTTC.

The J gene is TRBJ2-2, the V gene TRBV15; 12 bases map to TRBD2. The CDR3 spans 17 residues. Germline-derived CDR1 and CDR2 are LNHNV and YYDKDF (reference sequence). J lost 5 bases, V lost 0 bases, and 4 bases had no gene match. DNA of the CDR3: TGTGCCACCAGCAGAGATAGCCTAGCGGGAGGGACCGGGGAGCTGTTTTTT. This sequence encodes CATSRDSLAGGTGELFF.

The CDR3 spells CSVDRDHTDTQYF. The CDR3 region has the DNA TGCAGCGTTGACAGGGACCACACAGATACGCAGTATTTT. The chain links TRBV29-1 to TRBJ2-3; D possibly matches TRBD1 or TRBD2 (5 bases each). CDR1 and CDR2 from the germline V gene are SQVTM and ANQGSEA. This CDR3 region has 13 residues. V was cut by 3 bases and J by 2 bases, with 9 bases left in between.

Of note for this clone: Sequence at one end of the junction differs from germline and may be a read error. The chain combines TRBV5-1 with TRBJ1-1; TRBD1 agrees at 11 bases. CDR1 and CDR2 from the germline V gene are SGHRS and YFSETQ. CDR3 length: 18 amino acids. The CDR3 reads CASRLEPGQGDWNTEAFF. In nucleotides, the CDR3 is TGCGCCAGCAGATTGGAACCGGGACAGGGGGATTGGAACACTGAAGCTTTCTTT.

The CDR3 sequence is CARGVTGGNTIYF. The CDR3 bases are TGTGCCCGAGGGGTAACGGGGGGAAACACCATATATTTT. The genes are TRBV30 and TRBJ1-3, with D possibly matching TRBD1 (5 bases). V was shortened by 8 bases and J by 4 bases, with 15 bases between the two germline ends. The germline CDR1 and CDR2 sequences are GTSNPN and SVGIG (reference sequence). The CDR3 totals 13 residues.

For the CDR3, the DNA is TGTGCCACCAGCAGAGATGCGGGAAGGGGCTACAATGAGCAGTTCTTC. As protein: CATSRDAGRGYNEQFF. The V call is TRBV15, the J call TRBJ2-1, with D tentatively TRBD2 (6 bases). The CDR3 sequence is 16 residues long. CDR1 is LNHNV and CDR2 is YYDKDF in the germline V gene (reference sequence). The V gene lost 0 bases and the J gene lost 3 bases, with 12 bases spanning the gap.

The sample holds one count of this clone. The V call is TRBV4-2, the J call TRBJ2-7; D unclear. CDR3 size: 14 residues. With 0 bases removed from V and 1 base from J, the gap between germline ends came to 7 bases. Germline V gene lookup returns CDR1 LGHNA and CDR2 YNFKEQ. The CDR3 region has the DNA TGTGCCAGCAGCCAAGAGGCCGGGTCCTACGAGCAGTACTTC. Amino acid sequence: CASSQEAGSYEQYF.

This clone was seen a handful of times. At the DNA level, this CDR3 is encoded by other sequences in the same sample as well. The rearrangement links TRBV5-1 to TRBJ1-2; D perhaps matches TRBD1 (5 bases). V was pared by 0 bases and J by 2 bases, with 5 bases between. The CDR3 contains 13 residues. Germline CDR1 SGHRS, CDR2 YFSETQ. As DNA, the CDR3 is TGCGCCAGCAGCTTGGGGGACAACTATGGCTACACCTTC. Its translation: CASSLGDNYGYTF.